These 22 T cell receptor beta chains originate from one sample sequenced in a study of blood T cells in healthy people across ages. PCR was performed a second time for 7 to 11 cycles using a sample-barcoded 5' primer and a J-beta primer mix. TCRdb itself ran the 5' RACE reads through MiXCR, one entry per CDR3 protein. Of around 1.7 million distinct CDR3 sequences listed, under 30% are singletons. The specimen sequenced was blood. These receptors were taken from a woman aged 25 to 45 in good health.

As for this clonotype: The junction and the germline gene differ at one end; a read error may be behind it. The chain carries TRBV29-1 and TRBJ2-5; D is undetermined. The length of the CDR3 is 9 residues. Germline CDR1 reads SQVTM; CDR2 reads ANQGSEA. CDR3: CSVGETQDF. CDR3 nucleotide sequence: TGCAGCGTTGGCGAGACCCAGGACTTC.

The chain carries TRBV20-1 and TRBJ2-3; no clear D gene. Per germline, CDR1 DFQATT and CDR2 SNEGSKA (reference sequence). Between the trimmed V and J ends, which lost 3 bases and 11 bases, there was a span of 12 bases. CDR3 length: 11 residues. Here the CDR3 reads CSASNLVQQYF. Written as DNA, the CDR3 is TGCAGTGCTAGTAATCTAGTCCAGCAGTATTTT.

This clonotype was found once. V usage is TRBV7-2 and J usage is TRBJ1-2, with D possibly being TRBD1 (6 bases). From germline, CDR1 is SGHTA and CDR2 FQGNSA. The CDR3 has 15 amino acids. Trimming pared 7 bases from V and 7 bases from J, leaving 22 bases between. Written as DNA, the CDR3 is TGTGCCAGCAACTCCACCTCCGGGGGCGGAGGTGGCTACACCTTC. Its protein is CASNSTSGGGGGYTF.

This clonotype was counted a few times. The rearrangement uses TRBV7-9 and TRBJ2-3; TRBD2 is a possible D gene (6 bases). Trimming left V 7 bases short and J 0 bases short, with 14 bases between. This CDR3 has 15 residues. The germline gives CDR1 SEHNR, CDR2 FQNEAQ (reference sequence). The CDR3 region has the DNA TGTGCCAGCATGGAGACGGGGGAGAGCACAGATACGCAGTATTTT. Translating gives CASMETGESTDTQYF.

The chain combines TRBV7-2 with TRBJ1-4; unclear D gene. V shed 1 base and J shed 4 bases, with 7 bases lying between them. Germline CDR1 and CDR2: SGHTA and FQGNSA. There are 14 residues in the CDR3. The CDR3 loop reads CASSLGTSNEKLFF. The CDR3 DNA sequence: TGTGCCAGCAGCTTAGGGACGAGTAATGAAAAACTGTTTTTT.

This clonotype was counted once. A much larger clone lies one base from this, so it may be a read error. This chain links TRBV10-3 with TRBJ1-2; TRBD1 agrees at 9 bases. Germline trimming cut 3 bases from V and 3 bases from J; bases unmatched to any gene: 11. The V gene's germline CDR1 is ENHRY and CDR2 SYGVKD. This CDR3 has 17 amino acids. The CDR3 DNA reads TGTGCCATCAGTGACCCGAACAGGGGGCGTATAGACTATGGCTACACCTTC. Translated: CAISDPNRGRIDYGYTF.

The chain uses TRBV28 and TRBJ2-3; the match to TRBD1 covers 9 bases. From germline, CDR1 is MDHEN and CDR2 SYDVKM. The J segment lost 2 bases and the V segment lost 1 base, leaving 7 bases of the junction unmatched. The CDR3 sequence is 17 residues long. The CDR3 protein is CASSLSTGTGNTDTQYF. The CDR3 nucleotides read TGTGCCAGCAGTTTATCGACCGGGACAGGGAACACAGATACGCAGTATTTT.

This clonotype was picked up a small number of times. The junction departs from germline at one end; a sequencing error may be responsible. The chain links TRBV29-1 to TRBJ2-5; 12 nucleotides match TRBD2. This CDR3 region has 16 residues. CDR1 is SQVTM and CDR2 is ANQGSEA in the germline V gene. CDR3 nucleotide sequence: TGCAGCGTGGAAGGACTAGCGGGGTCCAAAGAAGGGACCCAGTACTTC. Translation gives CSVEGLAGSKEGTQYF. Together with reference TRBV29-1 and TRBJ2-5, the CDR3 gives the full variable domain: SAVISQKPSRDICQRGTSLTIQCQVDSQVTMMFWYRQQPGQSLTLIATANQGSEATYESGFVIDKFPISRPNLTFSTLTVSNMSPEDSSIYLCSVEGLAGSKEGTQYFGPGTRLLVL.

This clonotype was seen many times. V and J are TRBV7-6 and TRBJ2-7, with 8 positions matching TRBD2. CDR3 size: 14 residues. Germline V gene lookup returns CDR1 SGHVS and CDR2 FNYEAQ. V lost 5 bases to trimming and J lost 5 bases; unmatched junction nucleotides: 8. CDR3 loop: CASSIGRALDEQYF. CDR3 coding DNA: TGTGCCAGCAGCATCGGGAGGGCCCTCGACGAGCAGTACTTC.

The chain links TRBV29-1 to TRBJ1-1; possible D gene TRBD1, 5 bases. This CDR3 is built from 13 residues. Trimming pared 4 bases from V and 0 bases from J, leaving 9 bases between. The germline V gene encodes CDR1 SQVTM and CDR2 ANQGSEA. In DNA, the CDR3 is TGCAGCGTTGTGACAGCCATGAACACTGAAGCTTTCTTT. Protein sequence: CSVVTAMNTEAFF. Combining the CDR3 with reference TRBV29-1 and TRBJ1-1 gives the whole variable domain SAVISQKPSRDICQRGTSLTIQCQVDSQVTMMFWYRQQPGQSLTLIATANQGSEATYESGFVIDKFPISRPNLTFSTLTVSNMSPEDSSIYLCSVVTAMNTEAFFGQGTRLTVV.

The rearrangement joins TRBV12-3 or TRBV12-4 to TRBJ1-2; tentative D call: TRBD1 (6 bases). V lost 3 bases to trimming and J lost 3 bases, with 17 bases between them. This CDR3 spans 16 amino acids. CDR3 region: CASSLRTANLYYGYTF. CDR3 bases: TGTGCCAGCAGTTTGAGGACAGCAAATTTATACTATGGCTACACCTTC.

This clonotype was detected a few times. The chain links TRBV28 to TRBJ2-1; TRBD2 aligns across 11 bases. This CDR3 contains 17 residues. V trimming: 6 bases; J trimming: 3 bases; junction bases outside the gene matches: 10. Germline V lookup: CDR1 MDHEN, CDR2 SYDVKM. In nucleotides, the CDR3 is TGTGCCAGCAGCACCGGGACTAGCGGTGCCTACTACAATGAGCAGTTCTTC. This gives the protein CASSTGTSGAYYNEQFF.

The chain is built from TRBV14 and TRBJ2-6, with D tentatively TRBD2 (6 bases). Trimming shortened V by 4 bases and J by 3 bases, and 10 bases separated the two germline ends. CDR3 length: 15 residues. The germline gives CDR1 SGHDN, CDR2 FVKESK. The CDR3 is CASSRGGFGANVLTF. In DNA, the CDR3 is TGTGCCAGCAGCCGAGGAGGGTTTGGGGCCAACGTCCTGACTTTC.

In this sample, this clonotype turned up many times. V gene TRBV19 combines with J gene TRBJ2-5; 7 positions agree with TRBD1. Germline CDR1 is LNHDA and CDR2 is SQIVND (reference sequence). The CDR3 totals 13 residues. V dropped 7 bases and J dropped 5; count of bases not matched to a gene: 7. CDR3 sequence: CASTPGGLETQYF. For the CDR3, the DNA is TGTGCCAGTACCCCAGGGGGTTTGGAGACCCAGTACTTC.

On this clonotype: Sequence at one end of the junction differs from germline and may be a read error. The rearrangement uses TRBV27 and TRBJ2-6; tentatively, D is TRBD1 (5 bases). This CDR3 is 16 amino acids long. The V gene's germline CDR1 is MNHEY and CDR2 SMNVEV (reference sequence). The CDR3 is CASSFTVSAGANVLNF. For the CDR3, the DNA is TGTGCCAGCAGTTTCACAGTCTCTGCTGGGGCCAACGTCCTGAATTTC.

The chain employs TRBV29-1 and TRBJ1-4; 8 positions match TRBD1. Germline lookup yields CDR1 SQVTM and CDR2 ANQGSEA. The CDR3 is 13 residues long. V lost 4 bases to trimming and J lost 8 bases; unmatched junction nucleotides: 6. The DNA for the CDR3 is TGCAGCGTTGGGGGGACAGGCGGGGAAAAACTGTTTTTT. Residues: CSVGGTGGEKLFF.

This clonotype was seen a few times. V is TRBV28 and J is TRBJ2-3; no clear D gene. Germline V gives CDR1 MDHEN, CDR2 SYDVKM. Deletions cut 7 bases from V and 3 bases from J, with 14 bases between. This CDR3 is built from 14 residues. This CDR3 is CASTYSDGTDTQYF. CDR3 sequence (DNA): TGTGCCAGCACTTACAGTGACGGGACAGATACGCAGTATTTT.

The table lists this clonotype with a few counts. V and J are TRBV7-6 and TRBJ1-2, with 12 bases lining up with TRBD1. The germline V gene encodes CDR1 SGHVS and CDR2 FNYEAQ. The CDR3 contains 15 residues. V lost 5 bases and J lost 6; bases outside the gene matches: 7. The CDR3 region is CASSAPGQGANGYTF. The CDR3 DNA reads as TGTGCCAGCAGCGCACCGGGACAGGGGGCCAATGGCTACACCTTC.

In its sample, this clonotype was seen a few times. This chain uses TRBV3-1 with TRBJ2-5, with 9 positions matching TRBD2. CDR3 length equals 16 residues. The V gene end was trimmed by 0 bases and the J gene end by 4 bases; junction bases not matched to a gene: 6. CDR1 is LGHDT and CDR2 is YNNKEL in the germline V gene (reference sequence). In DNA form, the CDR3 reads TGTGCCAGCAGCCAAGAGACTAGCGGTAAATTAGAGACCCAGTACTTC. Protein sequence: CASSQETSGKLETQYF.

The sample holds a few counts of this clonotype. The chain is built from TRBV5-5 and TRBJ2-7, with D perhaps TRBD2 (5 bases). Germline V gene data show CDR1 as SGHKS and CDR2 as YYEKEE (reference sequence). CDR3 length: 13 residues. The V end was cut by 4 bases, the J end by 6 bases, with 14 bases between. The CDR3 DNA sequence: TGTGCCAGCAGCCGGGGAGAGTTCCCCGAGCAGTACTTC. This codes for CASSRGEFPEQYF.

The table lists this clonotype with many counts. The chain is built from TRBV7-2 and TRBJ2-1; 9 bases are shared with TRBD1. CDR1 is SGHTA and CDR2 is FQGNSA in the germline V gene. CDR3 length: 14 residues. Unmatched junction bases numbered 3, after V lost 5 bases and J lost 4 bases. The CDR3 DNA follows: TGTGCCAGCAGCCGGGACAGGGCTTACAATGAGCAGTTCTTC. As protein: CASSRDRAYNEQFF.

This clonotype was counted a few times. The chain joins TRBV9 to TRBJ1-2, with TRBD1 as a possible D gene (6 bases). V lost 1 base, J lost 8 bases, and 12 bases lay in between. Germline V gene data show CDR1 as SGDLS and CDR2 as YYNGEE. The CDR3 runs 13 residues. This CDR3 reads CASSVPGAPGYTF. In nucleotides, the CDR3 is TGTGCCAGCAGCGTACCAGGGGCCCCGGGCTACACCTTC.